This T cell receptor (beta chain) is drawn from a study of blood T cell repertoires in COVID-19. In the study's own analysis: Nucleated cell counts were estimated from reference gene primer amplification. Produced via immunoSEQ multiplex PCR; TCRdb's table is partial and in-frame only. For V, J and clone size, that table is used; D and trimming come from the DNA. The data show roughly 40,000 clones, with 70% to 90% seen just once and roughly 13% held by the top ten. Germline CDR1 reads SGHAT; CDR2 reads FQNNGV. The V and J ends lost 0 bases and 2 bases respectively, with 11 bases between them. The CDR3 spans 15 residues.

The sequencing sample was made of peripheral blood. The rearrangement uses TRBV11-2 and TRBJ2-7; a weak D match, TRBD2 (6 bases). The clonotype was recovered from a woman in her 70s in a cohort sampled during active COVID-19. The CDR3 protein is CASSLEAGETYEQYF. Written as DNA, the CDR3 is TGTGCCAGCAGCTTAGAAGCGGGCGAGACCTACGAGCAGTACTTC.